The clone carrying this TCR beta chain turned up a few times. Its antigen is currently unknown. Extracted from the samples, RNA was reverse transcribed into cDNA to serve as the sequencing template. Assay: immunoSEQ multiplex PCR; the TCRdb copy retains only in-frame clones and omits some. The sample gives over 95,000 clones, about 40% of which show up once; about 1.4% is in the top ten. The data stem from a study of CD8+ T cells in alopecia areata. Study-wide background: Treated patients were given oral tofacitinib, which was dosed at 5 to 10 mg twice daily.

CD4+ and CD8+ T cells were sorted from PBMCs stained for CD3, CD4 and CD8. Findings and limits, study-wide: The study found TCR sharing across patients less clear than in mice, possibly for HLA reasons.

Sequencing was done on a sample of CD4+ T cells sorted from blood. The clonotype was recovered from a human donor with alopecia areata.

The CDR3 loop reads CSVPGQLNTGELFF. Here the CDR3 DNA reads TGCAGCGTACCCGGACAACTGAACACCGGGGAGCTGTTTTTT. The chain recombines TRBV29-1 with TRBJ2-2, with TRBD1 as a possible D gene (5 bases). Germline V CDR1 and CDR2: SQVTM, ANQGSEA. The germline V and J ends were trimmed by 6 bases and 1 base, with 12 bases remaining between them. This CDR3 contains 14 residues.